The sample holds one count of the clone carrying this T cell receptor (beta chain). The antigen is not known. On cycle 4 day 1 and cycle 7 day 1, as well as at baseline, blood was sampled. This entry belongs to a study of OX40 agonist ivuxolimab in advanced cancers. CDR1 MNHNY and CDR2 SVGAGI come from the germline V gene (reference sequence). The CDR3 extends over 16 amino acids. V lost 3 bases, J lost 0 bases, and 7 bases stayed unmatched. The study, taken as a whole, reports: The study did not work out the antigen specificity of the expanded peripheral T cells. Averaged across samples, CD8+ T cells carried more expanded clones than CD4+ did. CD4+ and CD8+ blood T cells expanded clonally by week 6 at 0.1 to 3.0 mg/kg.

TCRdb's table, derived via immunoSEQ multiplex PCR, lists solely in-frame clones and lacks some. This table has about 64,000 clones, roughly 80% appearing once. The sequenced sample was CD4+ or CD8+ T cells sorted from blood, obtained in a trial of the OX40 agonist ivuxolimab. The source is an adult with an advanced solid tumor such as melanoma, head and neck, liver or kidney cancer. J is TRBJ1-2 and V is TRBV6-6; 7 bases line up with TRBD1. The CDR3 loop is CASSYPGQASNYGYTF. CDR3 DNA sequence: TGTGCCAGCAGTTATCCCGGACAGGCCTCTAACTATGGCTACACCTTC.